These 5 T cell receptor beta chains originate from one sample sequenced in a study of Graves' ophthalmopathy and Graves' hyperthyroidism. RNA transcripts were the template, and TCR beta CDR3 regions were amplified from them. After a first-round RT-PCR with HTBI primers, a second-round multiplex PCR was run. Each CDR3 protein gets one entry after TCRdb re-called the multiplex PCR reads with MiXCR. The sample comprises roughly 300,000 distinct CDR3 sequences, around a sixth of which are singletons, and approximately 13% rests with the top ten. The sample comprised peripheral blood. These receptors were collected from an adult man with Graves' ophthalmopathy.

This clonotype was found many times. The chain recombines TRBV20-1 with TRBJ1-2, with TRBD1 as a possible D gene (6 bases). Trimming shortened V by 5 bases and J by 4 bases, and 20 bases separated the two germline ends. The CDR3 sequence is 15 residues long. Looked up from germline, CDR1 is DFQATT and CDR2 is SNEGSKA (reference sequence). The CDR3 DNA follows: TGCAGTGCTTCCAAACTGGGGGCGCGGGGCTATGGCTACACCTTC. Its protein is CSASKLGARGYGYTF.

At least ten counts were recorded for this clonotype. One junction end does not reproduce the germline sequence, and a read error may be involved. The CDR3 loop is CASSLARTGVSSGANVLTF. CDR3 coding DNA: TGTGCCAGCAGCCTAGCACGGACAGGGGTTAGCTCTGGGGCCAACGTCCTGACTTTC. The chain carries TRBV7-2 and TRBJ2-6; 9 positions match TRBD1. Per the germline V gene, CDR1 is SGHTA and CDR2 is FQGNSA. The CDR3 runs to 19 residues.

This clonotype was observed many times. This sequence joins TRBV19 and TRBJ2-7; TRBD2 matches at 11 bases. After removal of 4 bases from V and 5 bases from J, the junction contained 4 bases not matched to a gene. From germline, CDR1 is LNHDA and CDR2 SQIVND (reference sequence). The CDR3 is 14 residues long. In nucleotides, the CDR3 is TGTGCCAGTAGTAATAGCGGGAGGGTCAACGAGCAGTACTTC. This sequence encodes CASSNSGRVNEQYF. The variable domain in full, completed from reference TRBV19 and TRBJ2-7, reads DGGITQSPKYLFRKEGQNVTLSCEQNLNHDAMYWYRQDPGQGLRLIYYSQIVNDFQKGDIAEGYSVSREKKESFPLTVTSAQKNPTAFYLCASSNSGRVNEQYFGPGTRLTVT.

This clonotype was picked up many times. This chain connects TRBV7-6 to TRBJ1-1; a possible D gene is TRBD1 (5 bases). Trimming pared 1 base from V and 4 bases from J, leaving 16 bases between. Germline lookup yields CDR1 SGHVS and CDR2 FNYEAQ. This CDR3 has 16 residues. CDR3 sequence: CASSLVGRQGGTEAFF. CDR3 sequence (DNA): TGTGCCAGCAGCTTAGTTGGGAGGCAGGGTGGCACTGAAGCTTTCTTT.

This clonotype came up many times. The chain combines TRBV7-9 with TRBJ1-2; 7 bases map to TRBD1. CDR3 length: 14 residues. The trim removed 4 bases at V and 5 bases at J, leaving 7 bases unmatched. Germline V CDR1 and CDR2: SEHNR, FQNEAQ (reference sequence). For the CDR3, the DNA is TGTGCCAGCAGCTCCCGACAGGGTGATTATGGCTACACCTTC. Encoded protein: CASSSRQGDYGYTF.